This T cell receptor beta chain was sequenced in a study of regulatory T cells in long-lasting Graves disease. Overall study findings and caveats: Persistent patients had a count of shared public clonotypes (around 2,700) that exceeded that of new patients (966).

In this sample, this clonotype turned up a few times. Antigen: not known. In building TCR beta libraries, iRepertoire HTBI primers were used together with Arm-PCR of CDR3 regions. TCRdb recomputed calls from the multiplex PCR reads with MiXCR, one row per CDR3 protein. Of approximately 470,000 distinct CDR3 sequences in the sample, around 15% are singletons; the top ten hold roughly an eighth. The CDR3 loop spans 15 amino acids. Germline lookup yields CDR1 SGHKS and CDR2 YYEKEE (reference sequence). V lost 0 bases and J 4 bases, leaving 10 bases between the germline ends. Time point described: newly diagnosed GD, antithyroid drugs for less than 3 months. The authors made the TCR library using RNA they extracted from PBMCs. The data were also submitted as part of a second study, on T cells in Graves' hyperthyroidism and ophthalmopathy.

The receptor was derived from a man aged 35-49 years with Graves disease. The V call is TRBV5-5, the J call TRBJ2-2; D may match TRBD1 or TRBD2 (6 bases each). This material consisted of peripheral blood mononuclear cells (PBMCs), taken at new diagnosis, from a patient treated with antithyroid drugs. CDR3 coding DNA: TGTGCCAGCAGCTTGGGGGGGGCCGCCACCGGGGAGCTGTTTTTT. Its protein is CASSLGGAATGELFF.